The 19 T cell receptor beta chains given below trace back to one sample, sequenced in a study of technical replicates of blood from several donors. Sequencing was performed with immunoSEQ multiplex PCR; in TCRdb, only in-frame clones are kept and a portion is missing. The sample carries approximately 51,000 clones, about 93% recorded once. Sequenced material: PBMCs. All receptors come from a human donor in good health. Some clones in this sample may be carry-over from other donors' samples.

V gene TRBV6-5 combines with J gene TRBJ1-4, with a tentative D call TRBD1 (5 bases). Between the trimmed V and J ends, which lost 5 bases and 0 bases, there was a span of 10 bases. The length of the CDR3 is 15 residues. Germline lookup yields CDR1 MNHEY and CDR2 SVGAGI. The CDR3 DNA follows: TGTGCCAGCAGTCTACAGGTCGCAACTAATGAAAAACTGTTTTTT. This codes for CASSLQVATNEKLFF.

CDR3 bases: TGTGCCAGCAGCTTACTCCGGGGGGACACCATATATTTT. Translated: CASSLLRGDTIYF. The genes are TRBV7-9 and TRBJ1-3, with D possibly matching TRBD1 (5 bases). Germline CDR1 reads SEHNR; CDR2 reads FQNEAQ (reference sequence). V was trimmed by 2 bases and J by 8 bases, leaving 10 bases between them. The CDR3 covers 13 residues.

The chain links TRBV30 to TRBJ1-4; D not certain. There are 13 residues in the CDR3. V lost 3 bases and J lost 0, with 5 bases in between. Germline CDR1 and CDR2: GTSNPN and SVGIG (reference sequence). The DNA of the CDR3 is TGTGCCTGGAGGCGAGCAACTAATGAAAAACTGTTTTTT. Its protein is CAWRRATNEKLFF.

CDR3 residues: CASSLNFPCPKETQYF. CDR3 nucleotide sequence: TGTGCCAGCAGCTTAAACTTCCCGTGTCCCAAAGAGACCCAGTACTTC. J is TRBJ2-5 and V is TRBV7-3; D unresolved. The ends were cut back, 1 base at V and 3 bases at J, with 15 bases in the middle. The CDR3 sequence is 16 residues long. In germline, CDR1 is SGHTA, CDR2 FQGTGA.

The chain combines TRBV20-1 with TRBJ2-7; 8 bases line up with TRBD1. CDR1 is DFQATT and CDR2 is SNEGSKA in the germline V gene (reference sequence). V was pared by 0 bases and J by 9 bases, with 1 base of the junction left unmatched. The CDR3 consists of 11 residues. CDR3 coding DNA: TGCAGTGCTAGAGAGGGGACAGGGCAGTACTTC. Residues: CSAREGTGQYF.

This chain connects TRBV6-6 to TRBJ2-3; D is perhaps TRBD2 (7 bases). The CDR3 is 15 residues long. Germline loops: CDR1 MNHNY, CDR2 SVGAGI (reference sequence). Trimming took off 3 bases at V and 5 bases at J, with 15 bases between the two ends. The CDR3 nucleotides read TGTGCCAGCAGTTATTCGGGGGGCGTGTTAGATACGCAGTATTTT. This encodes CASSYSGGVLDTQYF.

The sample holds a few counts of this clone. This rearrangement joins TRBV5-1 to TRBJ1-1; 7 bases map to TRBD1. Unmatched junction bases numbered 3, after V lost 2 bases and J lost 5 bases. CDR1 is SGHRS, CDR2 YFSETQ, per germline. The CDR3 spans 13 residues. CDR3 sequence: CASSLLQGTEAFF. The DNA of the CDR3 is TGCGCCAGCAGCTTACTACAGGGGACTGAAGCTTTCTTT.

The rearrangement links TRBV6-6 to TRBJ2-2, with TRBD2 matching over 9 bases. CDR1 and CDR2 (germline): MNHNY, SVGAGI (reference sequence). The CDR3 consists of 16 residues. V trimming: 7 bases; J trimming: 0 bases; junction bases outside the gene matches: 6. The CDR3 protein is CASNIAGATNTGELFF. The CDR3 DNA reads TGTGCCAGCAATATAGCGGGGGCGACGAACACCGGGGAGCTGTTTTTT.

The rearrangement uses TRBV9 and TRBJ1-1; D is unclear. This CDR3 is built from 13 residues. In germline, CDR1 is SGDLS, CDR2 YYNGEE. V was pared by 3 bases and J by 1 base, with 7 bases between. For the CDR3, the DNA is TGTGCCAGCAGCGCCCACGGGAACACTGAAGCTTTCTTT. Protein product: CASSAHGNTEAFF.

This clone appeared a few times. The chain combines TRBV4-1 with TRBJ2-3; D not certain. The germline CDR1 and CDR2 sequences are MGHRA and YSYEKL. The CDR3 totals 13 residues. Between the trimmed V and J ends, which lost 4 bases and 4 bases, there was a span of 9 bases. CDR3 region: CASSPVVADTQYF. DNA for the CDR3: TGCGCCAGCAGCCCAGTGGTCGCAGATACGCAGTATTTT.

The chain combines TRBV6-5 with TRBJ2-3, with 7 bases lining up with TRBD1. The V gene's germline CDR1 is MNHEY and CDR2 SVGAGI. This CDR3 spans 15 amino acids. Trimming at V came to 6 bases and at J to 2 bases, leaving 8 bases not matched to a gene. CDR3 sequence reads: CASRSRDSLTDTQYF. CDR3 in DNA: TGTGCCAGCAGAAGCCGGGACAGCCTCACAGATACGCAGTATTTT.

This chain joins TRBV6-5 and TRBJ1-2; D uncertain. This CDR3 has 16 residues. CDR1 and CDR2 (germline): MNHEY, SVGAGI. The V end was cut by 0 bases, the J end by 6 bases, with 17 bases between. The CDR3 sequence: CASSYSGGALKNGYTF. For the CDR3, the DNA is TGTGCCAGCAGTTACTCTGGCGGCGCCTTAAAAAATGGCTACACCTTC.

The chain uses TRBV6-5 and TRBJ2-7; 9 bases agree with TRBD1. Losses at the gene ends were 6 bases for V and 4 bases for J; bases not matched to a gene: 7. The germline V gene has CDR1 MNHEY and CDR2 SVGAGI. This CDR3 has 14 residues. In DNA, the CDR3 is TGTGCCAGCAGAGAGGGGACAGGGAAGTACGAGCAGTACTTC. It is translated as CASREGTGKYEQYF.

The rearrangement uses TRBV19 and TRBJ1-6; D call uncertain. The V end lost 3 bases, the J end lost 3 bases, and 9 bases lay between the germline ends. This CDR3 spans 15 amino acids. Germline CDR1 LNHDA, CDR2 SQIVND (reference sequence). CDR3 DNA: TGTGCCAGTAGTATCCAGGCAATCTATAATTCACCCCTCCACTTT. It specifies CASSIQAIYNSPLHF. The full variable domain, with the rest looked up from reference TRBV19 and TRBJ1-6, is DGGITQSPKYLFRKEGQNVTLSCEQNLNHDAMYWYRQDPGQGLRLIYYSQIVNDFQKGDIAEGYSVSREKKESFPLTVTSAQKNPTAFYLCASSIQAIYNSPLHFGNGTRLTVT.

This sequence joins TRBV6-5 and TRBJ1-5, with D maybe TRBD1 (6 bases). Trimming took 6 bases from V and 4 from J, leaving 7 bases between them. Germline CDR1 and CDR2: MNHEY and SVGAGI. The CDR3 extends over 12 amino acids. CDR3 region: CASSTGNQPQHF. The CDR3 nucleotides read TGTGCCAGCAGCACAGGGAATCAGCCCCAGCATTTT.

This clone was counted a single time. The chain links TRBV5-6 to TRBJ1-2; 10 nucleotides match TRBD1. The germline V gene encodes CDR1 SGHDT and CDR2 YYEEEE. CDR3 length equals 14 residues. V gave up 4 bases and J gave up 3 bases; unmatched junction bases: 3. This chain's CDR3 is CASSRQGADYGYTF. In DNA, the CDR3 is TGTGCCAGCAGCCGACAGGGGGCAGACTATGGCTACACCTTC.

The chain recombines TRBV15 with TRBJ2-7; 10 nucleotides match TRBD2. The CDR3 is 16 amino acids. Germline V gene lookup returns CDR1 LNHNV and CDR2 YYDKDF (reference sequence). Losses at the gene ends were 1 base for V and 2 bases for J; bases not matched to a gene: 5. The CDR3 loop is CATSRVPSGSTYEQYF. CDR3 DNA: TGTGCCACCAGCAGAGTCCCTAGCGGGAGCACCTACGAGCAGTACTTC.

The V gene is TRBV4-3, the J gene TRBJ2-1; 13 bases are shared with TRBD2. Germline-derived CDR1 and CDR2 are LGHNA and YSLEER. This CDR3 has 16 residues. The J segment lost 6 bases and the V segment lost 4 bases, leaving 6 bases of the junction unmatched. The DNA for the CDR3 is TGCGCCAGCAGCCCGTCCACTAGCGGGAGGGGCAATGAGCAGTTCTTC. Protein sequence: CASSPSTSGRGNEQFF.

V usage is TRBV7-8 and J usage is TRBJ2-2; tentative D call: TRBD2 (6 bases). The CDR3 has 16 residues. Germline loops: CDR1 SGHVS, CDR2 FQNEAQ. V shed 1 base and J shed 5 bases, with 14 bases lying between them. CDR3 nucleotide sequence: TGTGCCAGCAGCTTAGTTTTGGCGGGGAGGACCGGGGAGCTGTTTTTT. This sequence encodes CASSLVLAGRTGELFF.